A single sample is the source of the 19 T cell receptor beta chains below, sequenced in a study of T cell responses to AZD1222 COVID-19 vaccine. Clones were read by immunoSEQ multiplex PCR, and TCRdb kept only the in-frame ones, dropping some. Of approximately 180,000 clones in the sample, about 88% were seen once. The sample here was peripheral blood, taken 28 days after the second AZD1222 dose. The receptors originated from an adult who received the AZD1222 COVID-19 vaccine.

This clone has a handful of counts. V is TRBV27 and J is TRBJ1-5; D gene unclear. The length of the CDR3 is 14 residues. CDR1 and CDR2 (germline): MNHEY, SMNVEV (reference sequence). Trimming stripped 4 bases from V and 7 bases from J, with 14 bases between. CDR3 nucleotides: TGTGCCAGCAGTTCGGCCCCGACCGTCCAGCCCCAGCATTTT. Translated, it gives CASSSAPTVQPQHF.

The chain uses TRBV5-1 and TRBJ2-7, with 15 bases identical to TRBD2. V lost 4 bases to trimming and J lost 5 bases; unmatched junction nucleotides: 10. CDR1 and CDR2 (germline): SGHRS, YFSETQ. This CDR3 spans 17 amino acids. CDR3: CASSPSGLAGGPHEQYF. CDR3 bases: TGCGCCAGCAGCCCAAGCGGACTAGCGGGAGGGCCCCACGAGCAGTACTTC.

A single count supports this clone. The chain couples TRBV6-5 to TRBJ2-7; tentative D call: TRBD1 (6 bases). CDR1 and CDR2 from the germline V gene are MNHEY and SVGAGI. V was shortened by 1 base and J by 2 bases, with 9 bases between the two germline ends. This CDR3 comprises 14 residues. The CDR3 DNA sequence: TGTGCCAGCAGTTACTTCGGACAGACCTACGAGCAGTACTTC. Translation gives CASSYFGQTYEQYF.

The V call is TRBV19, the J call TRBJ1-5; 10 nucleotides line up with TRBD1. The V gene's germline CDR1 is LNHDA and CDR2 SQIVND (reference sequence). The CDR3 covers 16 residues. After removal of 5 bases from V and 4 bases from J, the junction contained 8 bases not matched to a gene. CDR3: CASSLTTGGKNQPQHF. In DNA, the CDR3 is TGTGCCAGTAGTCTCACGACAGGGGGCAAGAATCAGCCCCAGCATTTT. Together with reference TRBV19 and TRBJ1-5, the CDR3 gives the full variable domain: DGGITQSPKYLFRKEGQNVTLSCEQNLNHDAMYWYRQDPGQGLRLIYYSQIVNDFQKGDIAEGYSVSREKKESFPLTVTSAQKNPTAFYLCASSLTTGGKNQPQHFGDGTRLSIL.

J is TRBJ2-1 and V is TRBV6-4; D is perhaps TRBD1 (8 bases). Germline values: CDR1 MRHNA, CDR2 SNTAGT. CDR3 length: 14 amino acids. V dropped 3 bases and J dropped 7 bases, with 13 bases sitting between them. CDR3 nucleotide sequence: TGTGCCAGCAGTGAGTTACAGGGGGGGAATGAGCAGTTCTTC. Its translation is CASSELQGGNEQFF.

The genes are TRBV28 and TRBJ1-2, with 11 nucleotides matching TRBD1. J was trimmed by 8 bases and V by 8 bases; bases with no gene match: 10. Germline V lookup: CDR1 MDHEN, CDR2 SYDVKM. This CDR3 contains 14 residues. The CDR3 sequence: CASRIGTGGRGYTF. CDR3 coding DNA: TGTGCCAGCCGAATTGGGACAGGGGGTAGGGGCTACACCTTC.

This chain uses TRBV5-1 with TRBJ1-2; 9 nucleotides align to TRBD1. This CDR3 contains 12 residues. Trimming removed 4 bases from V and 6 bases from J; junction bases left unmatched: 1. CDR1 and CDR2 (germline): SGHRS, YFSETQ. This CDR3 is CASSGTGNGYTF. CDR3 sequence (DNA): TGCGCCAGCAGCGGGACAGGGAATGGCTACACCTTC.

The rearrangement links TRBV6-5 to TRBJ1-6; D gene uncertain. Germline CDR1 reads MNHEY; CDR2 reads SVGAGI. This CDR3 is built from 15 residues. The V end was cut by 2 bases, the J end by 3 bases, with 8 bases between. DNA of the CDR3: TGTGCCAGCAGTTACGGGGAAATCTATAATTCACCCCTCCACTTT. Protein product: CASSYGEIYNSPLHF.

The V gene is TRBV4-1, the J gene TRBJ2-7, with D uncertain. The CDR3 has 13 residues. Per germline, CDR1 MGHRA and CDR2 YSYEKL. The ends were cut back, 5 bases at V and 2 bases at J, with 10 bases in the middle. CDR3 protein: CASSYNDAYEQYF. Here the CDR3 DNA reads TGCGCCAGCAGCTACAATGATGCCTACGAGCAGTACTTC.

The chain uses TRBV28 and TRBJ2-6, with D hard to call. CDR1 is MDHEN and CDR2 is SYDVKM in the germline V gene. The germline V and J ends were trimmed by 6 bases and 12 bases, with 27 bases remaining between them. The CDR3 totals 17 residues. The CDR3 sequence is CASSPPPVTVGLSVLTF. CDR3 in DNA: TGTGCCAGCAGCCCCCCCCCGGTCACAGTAGGGTTGAGCGTCCTGACTTTC.

V and J are TRBV21-1 and TRBJ2-2; the table assigns TRBD2, which was not confirmed against the DNA. TRBV21-1 is an annotated pseudogene. The CDR3 spans 16 residues. CDR3 in amino acids: CASSKGEGENTGELFF. CDR3 coding DNA: TGTGCCAGCAGCAAAGGGGAGGGAGAAAACACCGGGGAGCTGTTTTTT.

CDR3 DNA: TGTGCCAGCAGCTTATACGGACAGGGGGCGTCTGGAAACACCATATATTTT. This codes for CASSLYGQGASGNTIYF. V usage is TRBV7-3 and J usage is TRBJ1-3; 11 bases map to TRBD1. The CDR3 runs to 17 residues. Germline V gene data show CDR1 as SGHTA and CDR2 as FQGTGA. V lost 2 bases, J lost 1 base, and 4 bases stayed unmatched.

The gene calls are TRBV7-2 and TRBJ2-7, with TRBD2 identical over 7 bases. The CDR3 consists of 16 residues. Per the germline V gene, CDR1 is SGHTA and CDR2 is FQGNSA. The V segment lost 2 bases and the J segment 4 bases; nucleotides outside the gene matches: 11. CDR3 protein: CASSLSRGSFWYEQYF. The CDR3 DNA follows: TGTGCCAGCAGCTTATCCCGCGGGAGTTTCTGGTACGAGCAGTACTTC.

This clone was seen only once. V is TRBV4-1 and J is TRBJ2-4; tentative D call: TRBD1 (5 bases). Germline values: CDR1 MGHRA, CDR2 YSYEKL. The length of the CDR3 is 14 residues. The ends were cut back, 4 bases at V and 0 bases at J, with 7 bases in the middle. The CDR3 DNA is TGCGCCAGCAGCCCACAGGAAGCCAAAAACATTCAGTACTTC. This encodes CASSPQEAKNIQYF.

V gene TRBV6-1 combines with J gene TRBJ2-3; 8 nucleotides align to TRBD2. V was clipped by 2 bases and J by 0 bases; unmatched bases: 4. Germline V gene lookup returns CDR1 MNHNS and CDR2 SASEGT. There are 16 residues in the CDR3. The CDR3 DNA is TGTGCCAGCAGTGAAAGGGCTAGCGGGAGCACAGATACGCAGTATTTT. Translating it yields CASSERASGSTDTQYF.

Points on this clone: One end of the junction is discordant with germline, which a read error may explain. The rearrangement uses TRBV28 and TRBJ1-4; 7 nucleotides align to TRBD1. The CDR3 has 11 amino acids. Germline CDR1 and CDR2: MDHEN and SYDVKM. CDR3 region: CASSISTGRTF. CDR3 DNA sequence: TGTGCCAGCAGCATATCGACAGGGCGGACTTTT.

Only one count was recorded for this clone. This rearrangement joins TRBV6-2 or TRBV6-3 to TRBJ1-5, with 11 bases matching TRBD1. The J segment lost 1 base and the V segment lost 6 bases, leaving 5 bases of the junction unmatched. This CDR3 spans 16 amino acids. The germline V gene encodes CDR1 MNHEY and CDR2 SVGEGT. For the CDR3, the DNA is TGTGCCAGCAGCCGGACAGGGGGCGGAAGCAATCAGCCCCAGCATTTT. Residues: CASSRTGGGSNQPQHF.

The chain joins TRBV4-1 to TRBJ1-2; possible D gene TRBD1, 5 bases. V was cut by 1 base and J by 4 bases, with 13 bases left in between. CDR1 and CDR2 from the germline V gene are MGHRA and YSYEKL. The CDR3 length is 15 residues. CDR3 sequence (DNA): TGCGCCAGCAGCCAAGGTCCAGGGATAGCCTATGGCTACACCTTC. Translated: CASSQGPGIAYGYTF.

The chain joins TRBV4-2 to TRBJ2-7; TRBD1 might be the D (6 bases). Trimming pared 1 base from V and 5 bases from J, leaving 24 bases between. The germline CDR1 and CDR2 sequences are LGHNA and YNFKEQ. This CDR3 has 18 amino acids. In DNA, the CDR3 is TGTGCCAGCAGCCAAGTAGGGGGTACGCGGGCAGGTCTCCACGAGCAGTACTTC. Translation: CASSQVGGTRAGLHEQYF.